Presented here are 19 T cell receptor beta chains from one specimen sequenced in a study of blood T cell repertoires in COVID-19. Measured with immunoSEQ multiplex PCR; TCRdb has only the in-frame clones, and not every one. The sample has some 220,000 clones, 86% seen once. The specimen sequenced was PBMCs or T cells enriched from blood (not recorded which). The receptor source for this set is a woman in her 50s in a cohort exposed to, infected with or recovered from COVID-19 (not recorded which).

This chain joins TRBV10-3 and TRBJ2-7; TRBD1 aligns across 8 bases. Trimming took 1 base from V and 5 from J; bases not matched to a gene: 10. The V gene's germline CDR1 is ENHRY and CDR2 SYGVKD. This CDR3 contains 16 residues. This CDR3 is CAISELGAGGSDEQYF. CDR3 bases: TGTGCCATCAGTGAGTTAGGGGCAGGGGGCTCTGACGAGCAGTACTTC.

J is TRBJ1-5 and V is TRBV30; tentatively, D is TRBD1 (6 bases). Germline CDR1 GTSNPN, CDR2 SVGIG (reference sequence). Trimming took off 0 bases at V and 5 bases at J, with 11 bases between the two ends. CDR3 size: 14 residues. The DNA of the CDR3 is TGTGCCTGGAGTGTCGGGGGGGGCTATCAGCCCCAGCATTTT. Translating it yields CAWSVGGGYQPQHF.

This rearrangement joins TRBV7-6 to TRBJ2-3; the D gene is possibly TRBD1 (6 bases). The V gene lost 0 bases and the J gene lost 4 bases, with 8 bases spanning the gap. Per the germline V gene, CDR1 is SGHVS and CDR2 is FNYEAQ. The CDR3 runs to 14 residues. The CDR3 spells CASSLAQGADTQYF. CDR3 nucleotide sequence: TGTGCCAGCAGCTTAGCACAGGGCGCAGATACGCAGTATTTT.

The chain couples TRBV12-3 or TRBV12-4 to TRBJ1-2; D call uncertain. V was trimmed by 7 bases and J by 8 bases, leaving 14 bases between them. CDR3 size: 12 residues. The chain's CDR3 is CASTWRGSGYTF. CDR3 bases: TGTGCCAGCACTTGGAGAGGGAGCGGCTACACCTTC.

The chain carries TRBV9 and TRBJ2-5; TRBD1 aligns across 7 bases. Germline trimming cut 5 bases from V and 5 bases from J; bases unmatched to any gene: 6. This CDR3 has 13 amino acids. Germline V lookup: CDR1 SGDLS, CDR2 YYNGEE. In nucleotides, the CDR3 is TGTGCCAGCAGTATAGGGGGCCGGGAGACCCAGTACTTC. It translates to CASSIGGRETQYF.

J is TRBJ1-1 and V is TRBV19, with D perhaps TRBD1 (5 bases). Trimming cost V 5 bases and J 1 base, with 11 bases left between them. Germline V gene sequence: CDR1 LNHDA, CDR2 SQIVND (reference sequence). CDR3 size: 14 residues. This CDR3 is CASSWGLGNTEAFF. The CDR3 bases are TGTGCCAGTAGTTGGGGACTGGGGAACACTGAAGCTTTCTTT.

The J gene is TRBJ1-2, the V gene TRBV12-3 or TRBV12-4; D remains unclear. Trimming left V 6 bases short and J 5 bases short, with 10 bases between. CDR3 length: 12 residues. The CDR3 reads CASRSLVYGYTF. The CDR3 nucleotides are TGTGCCAGCAGGAGTCTTGTTTATGGCTACACCTTC.

The rearrangement uses TRBV5-5 and TRBJ2-7; D gene ambiguous. From germline, CDR1 is SGHKS and CDR2 YYEKEE (reference sequence). The CDR3 covers 15 residues. The germline V and J ends were trimmed by 1 base and 1 base, with 12 bases remaining between them. The CDR3 reads CASSLLASASYEQYF. CDR3 in DNA: TGTGCCAGCAGCTTGTTAGCATCCGCTTCCTACGAGCAGTACTTC.

The chain couples TRBV3-1 (or the pseudogene TRBV3-2) to TRBJ2-7; tentative D call: TRBD1 (6 bases). The CDR3 runs 15 residues. V was clipped by 4 bases and J by 3 bases, with 16 bases between them. CDR1 and CDR2 (germline): LGHDT, YNNKEL (reference sequence). CDR3 sequence reads: CASSPRLGGIYEQYF. The CDR3 DNA reads as TGTGCCAGCAGCCCTCGGCTAGGGGGAATCTACGAGCAGTACTTC.

V usage is TRBV7-3 and J usage is TRBJ2-3, with a tentative D call TRBD1 (5 bases). This CDR3 spans 13 amino acids. V lost 5 bases to trimming and J lost 4 bases, with 10 bases between them. Per germline, CDR1 SGHTA and CDR2 FQGTGA. The CDR3 DNA sequence: TGTGCCAGCAGCCCTAGACAGCCAGATACGCAGTATTTT. Residues: CASSPRQPDTQYF.

This clone has just a few counts. V gene TRBV5-4 combines with J gene TRBJ1-5; 10 bases are a match to TRBD1. Germline V gene sequence: CDR1 SGHNT, CDR2 YYREEE (reference sequence). The CDR3 loop spans 19 amino acids. Trimming cost V 1 base and J 0 bases; bases outside gene matches: 10. The CDR3 sequence is CASSLTTGGVSNSNQPQHF. The CDR3 bases are TGTGCCAGCAGCTTGACGACAGGGGGCGTATCAAATAGCAATCAGCCCCAGCATTTT.

The chain combines TRBV18 with TRBJ1-1; weak D call: TRBD1 (5 bases). CDR3 size: 14 residues. Germline V gives CDR1 KGHSH, CDR2 LQKENI. The germline V and J ends were trimmed by 2 bases and 7 bases, with 14 bases remaining between them. The CDR3 DNA follows: TGTGCCAGCTCACCAAAGGCCCAGGGAAATGAAGCTTTCTTT. Translating it yields CASSPKAQGNEAFF.

The V and J genes are TRBV7-3 and TRBJ2-1, with 7 positions matching TRBD1. Trimming took 5 bases from V and 5 from J; bases not matched to a gene: 9. The CDR3 spans 15 residues. Germline CDR1 reads SGHTA; CDR2 reads FQGTGA. The DNA for the CDR3 is TGTGCCAGCAGCCCACACAGGGGACGGAACAATGAGCAGTTCTTC. This codes for CASSPHRGRNNEQFF.

The chain carries TRBV5-1 and TRBJ2-1, with D tentatively TRBD2 (6 bases). Germline-derived CDR1 and CDR2 are SGHRS and YFSETQ. The CDR3 spans 18 residues. Trimming shortened V by 4 bases and J by 6 bases, and 26 bases separated the two germline ends. The CDR3: CASSSNLLARVALNEQFF. The CDR3 nucleotides are TGCGCCAGCAGCAGCAACCTTCTAGCGCGGGTAGCCCTCAATGAGCAGTTCTTC.

The gene calls are TRBV4-3 and TRBJ1-2; D uncertain. Germline CDR1 is LGHNA and CDR2 is YSLEER. The CDR3 has 16 amino acids. Trimming shortened V by 0 bases and J by 3 bases, and 14 bases separated the two germline ends. The CDR3 loop is CASSQDQFAAHYGYTF. The CDR3 region has the DNA TGCGCCAGCAGCCAAGATCAGTTTGCCGCTCACTATGGCTACACCTTC.

This clone was detected only once. This chain joins TRBV5-1 and TRBJ1-1, with 8 bases aligning to TRBD1. This CDR3 has 18 amino acids. V shed 4 bases and J 1 base; nucleotides not matched to a gene: 15. The V gene's germline CDR1 is SGHRS and CDR2 YFSETQ. In DNA, the CDR3 is TGCGCCAGCAGCGCGCGGACAGGGTTCTGGAGCGAGAACACTGAAGCTTTCTTT. Protein: CASSARTGFWSENTEAFF.

This chain uses TRBV30 with TRBJ1-4, with a possible D match to TRBD1 (5 bases). Deletions cut 6 bases from V and 8 bases from J, with 13 bases between. Per the germline V gene, CDR1 is GTSNPN and CDR2 is SVGIG (reference sequence). This CDR3 is built from 12 residues. This CDR3 is CACPGLREKLFF. The DNA of the CDR3 is TGTGCCTGTCCGGGACTTAGGGAAAAACTGTTTTTT.

CDR3 sequence (DNA): TGTGCCACCACATCCGGGACAGGTTCCTACGAGCAGTACTTC. Its protein is CATTSGTGSYEQYF. The rearrangement joins TRBV28 to TRBJ2-7; 8 positions match TRBD1. Germline CDR1 and CDR2: MDHEN and SYDVKM. Trimming removed 10 bases from V and 1 base from J; junction bases left unmatched: 9. The CDR3 covers 14 residues.

The rearrangement joins TRBV5-5 to TRBJ2-7; 10 bases fit TRBD1. The CDR3 totals 15 residues. In germline, CDR1 is SGHKS, CDR2 YYEKEE (reference sequence). The ends lost 1 base at V and 5 bases at J; junction bases unmatched: 6. The CDR3 sequence is CASSLSGTGVNEQYF. In DNA form, the CDR3 reads TGTGCCAGCAGCTTGTCCGGGACAGGGGTCAACGAGCAGTACTTC.